This T cell receptor beta chain was captured by sequencing in a study of blood T cell repertoires in COVID-19 (dated by TCRdb to about 2020). Concerning the study at large: Samples from collaborators originated in the United States, Italy and Spain and spanned both the acute and convalescent phases of COVID-19. Subjects who had been exposed to COVID-19, were actively infected with it, or had recovered from it provided the deeply sampled blood TCRbeta repertoires that made up the dataset. The repertoires were released in a freely available public database intended as a resource for research on the immune response to SARS-CoV-2. The prospective study material was composed of cDNA or gDNA derived from T cells, B-cell-depleted T cells, or PBMCs. Samples were obtained from the ongoing ImmuneRACE study (first 160 participants) and from over 1,000 subjects provided by 6 global collaborators. Where available, HLA class I and class II types were taken from metadata supplied by the sample provider and were not determined by assay-based typing. A de-identified subject ID, COVID-19 status, age in years and sex were almost always included in the sample metadata.

The full study reports these points: Clinical and demographic metadata were provided uncurated, with the amount varying by source and participant.

CDR1 and CDR2 are read off the germline V gene as SQVTM and ANQGSEA. The V and J ends are trimmed by 6 bases and 7 bases, leaving 16 bases between them. The CDR3 sequence holds 13 residues, the cysteine and phenylalanine included. Only CDR3 DNA is held: 39 bases, read in frame from base 1. TCRbeta CDR3 regions were amplified from genomic DNA using the immunoSEQ Assay, a bias-controlled multiplex PCR. The paper's processing steps were these. The number of nucleated cells in each sample was estimated by amplification of reference gene primers within the assay. To quantify the absolute abundance of each unique TCRbeta CDR3 rearrangement, sequence reads were collapsed and filtered. For each sample, productive Simpson clonality was calculated by taking the square root of Simpson's diversity index across productive rearrangements. Entries here come from immuneACCESS through TCRdb and include only in-frame sequences with V and J called. Some clones fail to appear in such tables; in the studies checked, an unresolved V gene covers under half of the shortfall, and the cause of the remainder is unknown. V and J calls and clone size are as listed in that table; D and trimming were resolved from the DNA. Recorded for this sample are some 18,000 clones; roughly 86% of them occurred a single time. The leading ten clones occupy around 10% of the sample.

A remark on this clone: Its recognized antigen is unknown. No qualities accompany the bases; no much larger clone lies one base away.

Whole blood was collected in K2EDTA tubes by collaborating institutions according to the institutions' own protocols. Collaborator samples were shipped for TCRbeta analysis as frozen whole blood, isolated PBMCs, or DNA extracted from either sample type. This TCR derives from a human donor in a cohort sampled during active COVID-19. The chain is encoded by TRBV29-1 joined to TRBJ2-1, and perhaps TRBD2 as D gene, on 5 matching bases. The source material was peripheral blood. The CDR3 protein: CSVAPLGGNEQFF. Here is the DNA: TGCAGCGTGGCCCCCCTAGGCGGGAATGAGCAGTTCTTC.